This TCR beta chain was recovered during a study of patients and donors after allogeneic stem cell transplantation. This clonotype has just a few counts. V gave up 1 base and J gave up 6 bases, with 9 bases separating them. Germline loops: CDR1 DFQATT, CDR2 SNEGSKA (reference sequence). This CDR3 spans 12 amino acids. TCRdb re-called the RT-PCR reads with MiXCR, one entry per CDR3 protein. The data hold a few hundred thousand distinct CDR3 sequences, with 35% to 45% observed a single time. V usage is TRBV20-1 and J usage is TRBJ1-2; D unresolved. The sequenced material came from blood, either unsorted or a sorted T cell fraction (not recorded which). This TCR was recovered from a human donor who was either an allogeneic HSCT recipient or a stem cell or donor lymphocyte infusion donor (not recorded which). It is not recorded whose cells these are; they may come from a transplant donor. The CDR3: CSARGTGNGYTF. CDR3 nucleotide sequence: TGCAGTGCTAGAGGAACCGGGAATGGCTACACCTTC.